The T cell receptor beta chain under discussion was sequenced for a study of blood T cell repertoires in COVID-19. Only in-frame clones appear in the TCRdb table, and some are missing; sequencing was by immunoSEQ multiplex PCR. The sample carries more than 95,000 clones, around 80% recorded once. This CDR3 is built from 14 residues. V lost 5 bases to trimming and J lost 6 bases, with 16 bases between them. Germline-derived CDR1 and CDR2 are SGHVS and FNYEAQ. In its sample, this clone was seen a few times. The sequenced sample consisted of peripheral blood. The sequence was obtained from a man aged 30-40 years with COVID-19, enrolled during active disease. This chain uses TRBV7-6 with TRBJ1-2, with a tentative D call TRBD1 (5 bases). For the CDR3, the DNA is TGTGCCAGCAGCCCGCGGGGCCAGGGAAATGGCTACACCTTC. Amino acid sequence: CASSPRGQGNGYTF.